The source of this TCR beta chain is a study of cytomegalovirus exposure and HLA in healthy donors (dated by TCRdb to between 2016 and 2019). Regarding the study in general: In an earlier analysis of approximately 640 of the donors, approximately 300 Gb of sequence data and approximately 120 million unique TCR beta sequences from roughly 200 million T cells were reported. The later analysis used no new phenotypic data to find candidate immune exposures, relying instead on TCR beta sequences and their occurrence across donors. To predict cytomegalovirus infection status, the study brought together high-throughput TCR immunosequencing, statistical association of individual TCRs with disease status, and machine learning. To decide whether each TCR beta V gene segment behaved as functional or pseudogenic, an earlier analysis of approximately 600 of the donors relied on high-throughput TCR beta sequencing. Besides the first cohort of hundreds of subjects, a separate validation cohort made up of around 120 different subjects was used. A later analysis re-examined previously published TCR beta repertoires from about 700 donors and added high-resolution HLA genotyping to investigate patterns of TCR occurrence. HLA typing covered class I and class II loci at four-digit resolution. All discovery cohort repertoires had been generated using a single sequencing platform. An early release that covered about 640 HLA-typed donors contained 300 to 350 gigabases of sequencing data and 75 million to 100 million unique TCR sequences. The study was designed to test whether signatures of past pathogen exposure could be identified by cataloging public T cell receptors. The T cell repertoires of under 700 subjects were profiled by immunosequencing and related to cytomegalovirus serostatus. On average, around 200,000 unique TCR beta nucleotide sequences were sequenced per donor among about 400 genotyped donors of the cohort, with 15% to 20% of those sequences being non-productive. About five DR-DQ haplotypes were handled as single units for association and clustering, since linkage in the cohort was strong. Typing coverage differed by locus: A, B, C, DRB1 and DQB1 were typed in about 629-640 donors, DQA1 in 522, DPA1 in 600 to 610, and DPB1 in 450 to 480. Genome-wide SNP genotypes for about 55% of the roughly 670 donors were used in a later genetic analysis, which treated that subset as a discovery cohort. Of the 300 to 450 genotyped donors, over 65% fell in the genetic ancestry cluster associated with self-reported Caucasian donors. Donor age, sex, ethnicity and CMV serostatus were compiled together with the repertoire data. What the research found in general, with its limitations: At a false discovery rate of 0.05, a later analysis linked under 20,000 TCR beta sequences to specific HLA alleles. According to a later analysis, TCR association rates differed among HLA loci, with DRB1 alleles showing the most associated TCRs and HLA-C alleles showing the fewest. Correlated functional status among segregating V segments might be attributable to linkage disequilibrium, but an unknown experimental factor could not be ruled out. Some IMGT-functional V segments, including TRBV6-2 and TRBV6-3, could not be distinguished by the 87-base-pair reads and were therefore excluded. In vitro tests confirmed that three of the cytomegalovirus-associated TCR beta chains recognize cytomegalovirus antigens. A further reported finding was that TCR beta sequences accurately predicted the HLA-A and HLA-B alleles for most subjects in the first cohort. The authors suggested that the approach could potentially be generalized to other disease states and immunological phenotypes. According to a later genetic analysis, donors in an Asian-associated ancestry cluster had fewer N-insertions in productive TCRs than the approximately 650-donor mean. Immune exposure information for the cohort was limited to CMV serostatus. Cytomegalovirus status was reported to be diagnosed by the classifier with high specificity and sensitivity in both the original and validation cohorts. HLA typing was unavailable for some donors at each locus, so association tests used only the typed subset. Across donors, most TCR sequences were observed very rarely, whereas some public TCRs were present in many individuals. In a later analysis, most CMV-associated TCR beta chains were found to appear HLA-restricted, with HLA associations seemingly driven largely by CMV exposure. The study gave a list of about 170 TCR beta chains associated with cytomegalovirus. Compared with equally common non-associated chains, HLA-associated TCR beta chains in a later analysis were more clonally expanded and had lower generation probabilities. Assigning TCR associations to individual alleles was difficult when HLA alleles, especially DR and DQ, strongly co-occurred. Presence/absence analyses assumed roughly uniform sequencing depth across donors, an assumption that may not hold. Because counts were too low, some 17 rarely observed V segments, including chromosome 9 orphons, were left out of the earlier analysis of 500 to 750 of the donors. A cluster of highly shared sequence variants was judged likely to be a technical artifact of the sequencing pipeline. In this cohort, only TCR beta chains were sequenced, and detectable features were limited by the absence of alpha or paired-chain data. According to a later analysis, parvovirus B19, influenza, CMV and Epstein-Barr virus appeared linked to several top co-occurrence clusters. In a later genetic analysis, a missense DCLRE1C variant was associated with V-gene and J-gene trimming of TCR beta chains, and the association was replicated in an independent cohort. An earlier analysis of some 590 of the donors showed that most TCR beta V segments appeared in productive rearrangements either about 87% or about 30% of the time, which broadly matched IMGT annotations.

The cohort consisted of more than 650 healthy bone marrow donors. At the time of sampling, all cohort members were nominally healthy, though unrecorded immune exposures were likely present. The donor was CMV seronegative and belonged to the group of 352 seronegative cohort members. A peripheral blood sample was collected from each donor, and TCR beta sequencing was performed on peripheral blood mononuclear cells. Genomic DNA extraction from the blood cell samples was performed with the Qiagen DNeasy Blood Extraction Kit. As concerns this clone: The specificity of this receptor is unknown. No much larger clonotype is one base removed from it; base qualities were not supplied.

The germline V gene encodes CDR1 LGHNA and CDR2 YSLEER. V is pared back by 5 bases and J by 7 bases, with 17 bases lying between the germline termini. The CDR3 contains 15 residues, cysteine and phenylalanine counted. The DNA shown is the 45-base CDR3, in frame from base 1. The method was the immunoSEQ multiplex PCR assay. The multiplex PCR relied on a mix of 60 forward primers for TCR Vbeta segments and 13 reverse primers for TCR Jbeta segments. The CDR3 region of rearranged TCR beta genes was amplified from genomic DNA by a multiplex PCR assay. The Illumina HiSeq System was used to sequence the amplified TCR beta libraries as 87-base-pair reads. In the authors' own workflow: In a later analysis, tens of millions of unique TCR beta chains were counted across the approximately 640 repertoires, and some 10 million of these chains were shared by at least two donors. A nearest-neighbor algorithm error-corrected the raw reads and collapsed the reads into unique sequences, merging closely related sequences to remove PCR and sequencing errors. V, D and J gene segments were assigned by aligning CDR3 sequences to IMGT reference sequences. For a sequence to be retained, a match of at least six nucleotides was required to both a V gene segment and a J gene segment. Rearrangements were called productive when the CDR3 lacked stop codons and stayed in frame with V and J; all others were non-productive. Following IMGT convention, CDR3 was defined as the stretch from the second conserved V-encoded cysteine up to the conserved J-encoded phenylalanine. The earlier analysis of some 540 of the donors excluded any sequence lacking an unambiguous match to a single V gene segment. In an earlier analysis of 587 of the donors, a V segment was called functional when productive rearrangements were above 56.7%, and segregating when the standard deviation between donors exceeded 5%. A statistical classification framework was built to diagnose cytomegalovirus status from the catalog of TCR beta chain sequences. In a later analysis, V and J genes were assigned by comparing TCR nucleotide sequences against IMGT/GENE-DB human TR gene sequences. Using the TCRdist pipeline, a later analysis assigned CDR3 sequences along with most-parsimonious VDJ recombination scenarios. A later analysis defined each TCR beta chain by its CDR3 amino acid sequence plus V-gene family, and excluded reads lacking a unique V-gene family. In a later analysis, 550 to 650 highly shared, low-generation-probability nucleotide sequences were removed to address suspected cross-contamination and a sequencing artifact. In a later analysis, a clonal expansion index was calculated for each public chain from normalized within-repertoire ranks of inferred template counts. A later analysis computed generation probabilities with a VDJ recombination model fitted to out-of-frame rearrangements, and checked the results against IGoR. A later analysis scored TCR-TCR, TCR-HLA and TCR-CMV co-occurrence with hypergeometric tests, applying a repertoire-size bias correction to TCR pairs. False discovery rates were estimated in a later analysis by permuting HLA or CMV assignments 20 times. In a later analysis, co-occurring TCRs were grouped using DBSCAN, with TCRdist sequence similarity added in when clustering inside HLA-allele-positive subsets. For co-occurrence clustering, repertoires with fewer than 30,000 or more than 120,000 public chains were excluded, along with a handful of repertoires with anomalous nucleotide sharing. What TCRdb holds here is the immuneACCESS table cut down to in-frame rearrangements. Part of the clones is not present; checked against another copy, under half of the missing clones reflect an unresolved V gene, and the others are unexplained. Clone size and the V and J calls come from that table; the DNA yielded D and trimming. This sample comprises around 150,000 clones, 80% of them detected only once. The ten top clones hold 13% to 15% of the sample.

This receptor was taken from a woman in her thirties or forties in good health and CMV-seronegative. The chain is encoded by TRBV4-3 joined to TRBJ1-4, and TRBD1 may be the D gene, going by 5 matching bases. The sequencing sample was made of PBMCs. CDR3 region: CASSSSLGGGEKLFF. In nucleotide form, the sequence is TGCGCCAGCAGCTCCTCGCTCGGGGGGGGTGAAAAACTGTTTTTT.